The 26 T cell receptor beta chains below all came from one sample that was sequenced in a study of cytomegalovirus exposure and HLA in healthy donors. PCR employed 60 Vbeta and 13 Jbeta primers. Profiling relied on immunoSEQ multiplex PCR, and the TCRdb table lists in-frame clones only, not all of them. The table lists approximately 79,000 clones, around 79% of them singletons. The material sequenced was PBMCs. The receptors originated from a woman aged 40 to 50 in good health and CMV-seropositive.

This clone was counted between two and nine times. The chain couples TRBV30 to TRBJ1-6; D uncertain. The germline V gene has CDR1 GTSNPN and CDR2 SVGIG (reference sequence). This CDR3 has 13 residues. V was pared by 0 bases and J by 8 bases, with 8 bases between. CDR3 DNA: TGTGCCTGGAGTGTTGGACTGGATTCACCCCTCCACTTT. This codes for CAWSVGLDSPLHF.

The CDR3: CASSRDIGQPQHF. CDR3 DNA sequence: TGTGCCAGCAGCCGGGACATCGGTCAGCCCCAGCATTTT. The chain is built from TRBV28 and TRBJ1-5; D may be TRBD1 (6 bases). The CDR3 length is 13 residues. Trimming removed 6 bases at V and 6 bases at J, with 12 bases between. Germline V lookup: CDR1 MDHEN, CDR2 SYDVKM.

V usage is TRBV6-5 and J usage is TRBJ1-4, with TRBD1 as a possible D gene (5 bases). V dropped 5 bases and J dropped 0 bases, with 7 bases sitting between them. This CDR3 is built from 14 residues. Germline CDR1 is MNHEY and CDR2 is SVGAGI. The CDR3 region is CASSRTSTNEKLFF. For the CDR3, the DNA is TGTGCCAGCAGTCGGACATCAACTAATGAAAAACTGTTTTTT.

This sequence joins TRBV14 and TRBJ2-5, with a tentative D call TRBD1 (6 bases). The CDR3 runs to 15 residues. From germline, CDR1 is SGHDN and CDR2 FVKESK. The germline V and J ends were trimmed by 0 bases and 5 bases, with 13 bases remaining between them. Here the CDR3 reads CASSQEKGVYETQYF. DNA for the CDR3: TGTGCCAGCAGCCAAGAAAAGGGGGTATACGAGACCCAGTACTTC. The variable domain in full, completed from reference TRBV14 and TRBJ2-5, reads EAGVTQFPSHSVIEKGQTVTLRCDPISGHDNLYWYRRVMGKEIKFLLHFVKESKQDESGMPNNRFLAERTGGTYSTLKVQPAELEDSGVYFCASSQEKGVYETQYFGPGTRLLVL.

This chain uses TRBV5-1 with TRBJ2-5, with 8 bases aligning to TRBD2. Germline V gene sequence: CDR1 SGHRS, CDR2 YFSETQ. With V trimmed by 2 bases and J by 5 bases, 8 bases remained unmatched. The CDR3 has 15 residues. CDR3 region: CASSFERGPEETQYF. The CDR3 DNA reads as TGCGCCAGCAGCTTTGAGCGGGGGCCGGAGGAGACCCAGTACTTC.

The CDR3 region has the DNA TGTGCCAGCAGGCAAACATTCGTACAGGGCGAAGCTTTCTTT. Translating it yields CASRQTFVQGEAFF. V gene TRBV2 combines with J gene TRBJ1-1, with D perhaps matching TRBD1 (6 bases). Germline V gives CDR1 SNHLY, CDR2 FYNNEI. This CDR3 contains 14 residues. The V gene lost 6 bases and the J gene lost 8 bases, with 19 bases spanning the gap.

This clone was observed a few times. The chain carries TRBV30 and TRBJ2-1, with TRBD2 identical over 11 bases. J was trimmed by 3 bases and V by 3 bases; bases with no gene match: 4. This CDR3 contains 15 residues. Germline V gives CDR1 GTSNPN, CDR2 SVGIG (reference sequence). CDR3 in amino acids: CAWRSGLAVYNEQFF. CDR3 nucleotide sequence: TGTGCCTGGAGATCGGGACTAGCGGTCTACAATGAGCAGTTCTTC.

The chain couples TRBV6-6 to TRBJ2-7; no clear D. There are 11 residues in the CDR3. Trimming removed 4 bases from V and 6 bases from J, with 7 bases in between. CDR1 is MNHNY and CDR2 is SVGAGI in the germline V gene (reference sequence). Here the CDR3 reads CASSSTGEQYF. DNA of the CDR3: TGTGCCAGCAGTTCCACCGGCGAGCAGTACTTC.

The chain is built from TRBV7-6 and TRBJ2-3; D might be TRBD1 (6 bases). Deletions cut 1 base from V and 2 bases from J, with 13 bases between. CDR1 SGHVS and CDR2 FNYEAQ come from the germline V gene. The CDR3 is 16 amino acids. The CDR3 is CASSLGAGAYTDTQYF. The CDR3 DNA is TGTGCCAGCAGCTTAGGGGCAGGGGCCTACACAGATACGCAGTATTTT.

The chain couples TRBV7-6 to TRBJ2-7, with 10 bases fitting TRBD2. The CDR3 totals 14 residues. Trimming cost V 5 bases and J 4 bases; bases outside gene matches: 5. Germline CDR1 SGHVS, CDR2 FNYEAQ. CDR3 sequence reads: CASSPASGGYEQYF. The CDR3 nucleotides read TGTGCCAGCAGCCCAGCTAGCGGGGGTTACGAGCAGTACTTC.

The chain recombines TRBV2 with TRBJ1-4; 8 bases match TRBD1. The CDR3 is made up of 15 amino acids. V shed 4 bases, J shed 7 bases, and the junction held 8 bases outside the gene matches. Germline values: CDR1 SNHLY, CDR2 FYNNEI. The CDR3 DNA reads TGTGCCAGCAGTGTATGGCAGGGGGCGGCTGAAAAACTGTTTTTT. Encoded protein: CASSVWQGAAEKLFF.

This sequence joins TRBV5-1 and TRBJ2-7; D is undetermined. The CDR3 is 11 residues long. The germline V gene has CDR1 SGHRS and CDR2 YFSETQ. V lost 1 base and J lost 5, with 4 bases in between. The CDR3: CASSLSDEQYF. The CDR3 DNA reads as TGCGCCAGCAGCTTGTCCGACGAGCAGTACTTC.

The chain couples TRBV28 to TRBJ1-5; 8 bases are a match to TRBD1. Trimming cost V 6 bases and J 5 bases; bases outside gene matches: 12. The CDR3 sequence is 16 residues long. Germline V gives CDR1 MDHEN, CDR2 SYDVKM. The CDR3 DNA sequence: TGTGCCAGCAGCGCAACCGACAGGGGTCGATATCAGCCCCAGCATTTT. It codes for CASSATDRGRYQPQHF. Full variable domain (rest looked up from reference TRBV28 and TRBJ1-5): DVKVTQSSRYLVKRTGEKVFLECVQDMDHENMFWYRQDPGLGLRLIYFSYDVKMKEKGDIPEGYSVSREKKERFSLILESASTNQTSMYLCASSATDRGRYQPQHFGDGTRLSIL.

This rearrangement joins TRBV28 to TRBJ1-1; no clear D gene. The V end was cut by 2 bases, the J end by 1 base, with 8 bases between. Germline CDR1 reads MDHEN; CDR2 reads SYDVKM. CDR3 size: 14 residues. The CDR3 loop reads CASSLEQKNTEAFF. CDR3 coding DNA: TGTGCCAGCAGTTTAGAACAAAAGAACACTGAAGCTTTCTTT.

This rearrangement joins TRBV27 to TRBJ2-7; D might be TRBD2 (5 bases). This CDR3 is built from 13 residues. V was clipped by 2 bases and J by 6 bases, with 11 bases between them. Germline CDR1 reads MNHEY; CDR2 reads SMNVEV (reference sequence). The CDR3 DNA is TGTGCCAGCAGTTTAATGAGGGCCGGCGAGCAGTACTTC. Its protein is CASSLMRAGEQYF.

J is TRBJ2-3 and V is TRBV7-9; 7 bases are shared with TRBD1. Germline CDR1 reads SEHNR; CDR2 reads FQNEAQ (reference sequence). The junction had 3 bases not matched to a gene; V was cut back by 3 bases and J by 3 bases. This CDR3 region has 14 residues. This CDR3 reads CASSFNRGTDTQYF. DNA for the CDR3: TGTGCCAGCAGCTTTAACAGGGGAACAGATACGCAGTATTTT.

The rearrangement uses TRBV7-6 and TRBJ1-2, with a weak D call TRBD1 (6 bases). Trimming took 5 bases from V and 3 from J, leaving 13 bases between them. CDR1 and CDR2 from the germline V gene are SGHVS and FNYEAQ. The CDR3 length is 14 residues. CDR3 in DNA: TGTGCCAGCAGCACCGACAGGACTCACTATGGCTACACCTTC. Translation gives CASSTDRTHYGYTF.

This chain joins TRBV9 and TRBJ2-5, with D perhaps TRBD1 (6 bases). V lost 4 bases and J 2 bases, leaving 15 bases between the germline ends. The CDR3 has 15 amino acids. Per the germline V gene, CDR1 is SGDLS and CDR2 is YYNGEE. The CDR3 is CASSPYGTQQETQYF. DNA of the CDR3: TGTGCCAGCAGCCCATATGGGACACAGCAAGAGACCCAGTACTTC. Supplemented by reference TRBV9 and TRBJ2-5, the full variable domain reads DSGVTQTPKHLITATGQRVTLRCSPRSGDLSVYWYQQSLDQGLQFLIQYYNGEERAKGNILERFSAQQFPDLHSELNLSSLELGDSALYFCASSPYGTQQETQYFGPGTRLLVL.

The CDR3 spells CASYVRAYGYTF. The DNA for the CDR3 is TGTGCCAGCTACGTGAGGGCCTATGGCTACACCTTC. This chain links TRBV28 with TRBJ1-2; no firm D call. V was pared by 8 bases and J by 4 bases, with 11 bases between. This CDR3 is built from 12 residues. Per germline, CDR1 MDHEN and CDR2 SYDVKM.

This clone was observed a few times. V and J are TRBV2 and TRBJ1-2; no clear D gene. V was cut by 0 bases and J by 8 bases, with 19 bases left in between. This CDR3 contains 16 residues. From germline, CDR1 is SNHLY and CDR2 FYNNEI. The CDR3 region is CASSEAPGVLSRGYTF. CDR3 DNA sequence: TGTGCCAGCAGTGAAGCGCCCGGAGTACTCAGTCGGGGCTACACCTTC. Filled out from reference TRBV2 and TRBJ1-2, the complete variable domain reads EPEVTQTPSHQVTQMGQEVILRCVPISNHLYFYWYRQILGQKVEFLVSFYNNEISEKSEIFDDQFSVERPDGSNFTLKIRSTKLEDSAMYFCASSEAPGVLSRGYTFGSGTRLTVV.

This clone appeared a few times. The chain has TRBV6-5 and TRBJ2-1; 9 bases align to TRBD2. Germline CDR1 is MNHEY and CDR2 is SVGAGI. This CDR3 is 15 amino acids long. Losses at the gene ends were 5 bases for V and 3 bases for J; bases not matched to a gene: 5. CDR3 loop: CASSLREGRYNEQFF. The CDR3 region has the DNA TGTGCCAGCAGTCTGCGGGAGGGCCGCTACAATGAGCAGTTCTTC.

The rearrangement links TRBV4-2 to TRBJ1-3, with 9 nucleotides matching TRBD1. CDR1 LGHNA and CDR2 YNFKEQ come from the germline V gene. The CDR3 consists of 19 residues. V lost 0 bases to trimming and J lost 2 bases; unmatched junction nucleotides: 11. This CDR3 reads CASSQEVRGTGTAGNTIYF. The CDR3 DNA is TGTGCCAGCAGCCAAGAAGTCCGTGGGACAGGGACGGCTGGAAACACCATATATTTT.

In this sample, this clone turned up a few times. The chain uses TRBV29-1 and TRBJ2-2; D might be TRBD1 (7 bases). CDR1 and CDR2 (germline): SQVTM, ANQGSEA. Trimming pared 0 bases from V and 5 bases from J, leaving 16 bases between. CDR3 size: 16 residues. CDR3 DNA sequence: TGCAGCGTTGAAGATTGGGCAGGGGGGTTAACCGGGGAGCTGTTTTTT. Its protein is CSVEDWAGGLTGELFF.

The rearrangement links TRBV4-1 to TRBJ2-7, with D possibly TRBD1 on 5 matching bases. The germline gives CDR1 MGHRA, CDR2 YSYEKL. The CDR3 runs 17 residues. V was shortened by 2 bases and J by 2 bases, with 19 bases between the two germline ends. The CDR3 nucleotides read TGCGCCAGCAGCCAAAATTGGGGCGCTTCTCGGGCCTACGAGCAGTACTTC. It translates to CASSQNWGASRAYEQYF.

CDR3 sequence (DNA): TGCGCCAGCAGCGTGGGACAGTACAATGAGCAGTTCTTC. It specifies CASSVGQYNEQFF. The V and J genes are TRBV5-1 and TRBJ2-1; 7 bases are a match to TRBD1. Looked up from germline, CDR1 is SGHRS and CDR2 is YFSETQ. The V gene end was trimmed by 4 bases and the J gene end by 4 bases; junction bases not matched to a gene: 2. The CDR3 covers 13 residues.

This clone turned up a few times. The chain is built from TRBV30 and TRBJ2-1, with 12 bases aligning to TRBD2. V lost 0 bases, J lost 7 bases, and 7 bases stayed unmatched. CDR1 GTSNPN and CDR2 SVGIG come from the germline V gene (reference sequence). This CDR3 has 16 residues. The CDR3: CAWSVALAGGGNEQFF. In DNA form, the CDR3 reads TGTGCCTGGAGTGTAGCCCTAGCGGGAGGGGGAAATGAGCAGTTCTTC.